One and the same sample provided the 23 T cell receptor beta chains below, sequenced in a study of early T cells in non-severe SARS-CoV-2 infection. TCRdb re-called the 5' RACE reads through MiXCR, storing one row per CDR3 protein. The repertoire holds about 40,000 distinct CDR3 sequences, with roughly 5% as singletons. The sequencing input was whole blood. The receptors stem from an adult who was a healthcare worker with PCR-confirmed SARS-CoV-2 infection or an uninfected control (not recorded which).

The gene calls are TRBV29-1 and TRBJ2-1; no clear D gene. V was pared by 7 bases and J by 7 bases, with 17 bases between. Germline V gives CDR1 SQVTM, CDR2 ANQGSEA. The CDR3 sequence is 13 residues long. CDR3 region: CSGTTTVQNEQFF. CDR3 sequence (DNA): TGCAGCGGAACGACCACTGTTCAGAATGAGCAGTTCTTC.

This clonotype has a count of ten or more. The rearrangement links TRBV19 to TRBJ2-5; no firm D call. CDR1 and CDR2 from the germline V gene are LNHDA and SQIVND (reference sequence). Trimming shortened V by 5 bases and J by 3 bases, and 4 bases separated the two germline ends. The CDR3 totals 11 residues. CDR3 residues: CASSLEETQYF. CDR3 in DNA: TGTGCCAGTAGTTTGGAAGAGACCCAGTACTTC.

The chain combines TRBV19 with TRBJ2-6, with D possibly matching TRBD2 (5 bases). The CDR3 runs 16 residues. CDR1 is LNHDA and CDR2 is SQIVND in the germline V gene (reference sequence). V was trimmed by 2 bases and J by 0 bases, leaving 8 bases between them. The CDR3 spells CASSIWESSGANVLTF. The CDR3 coding sequence is TGTGCCAGTAGTATATGGGAGAGCTCTGGGGCCAACGTCCTGACTTTC.

The table lists this clonotype with a few counts. This rearrangement joins TRBV29-1 to TRBJ1-1, with D perhaps matching TRBD1 (6 bases). The CDR3 totals 13 residues. The ends were cut back, 3 bases at V and 4 bases at J, with 12 bases in the middle. Germline CDR1 and CDR2: SQVTM and ANQGSEA. CDR3: CSVETIGGTEAFF. CDR3 coding DNA: TGCAGCGTTGAGACTATAGGGGGCACTGAAGCTTTCTTT. Drawing the rest from reference TRBV29-1 and TRBJ1-1, the complete variable domain is SAVISQKPSRDICQRGTSLTIQCQVDSQVTMMFWYRQQPGQSLTLIATANQGSEATYESGFVIDKFPISRPNLTFSTLTVSNMSPEDSSIYLCSVETIGGTEAFFGQGTRLTVV.

This clonotype has only a few counts. This chain joins TRBV3-1 and TRBJ1-5, with D possibly matching TRBD1 (6 bases). The germline V gene encodes CDR1 LGHDT and CDR2 YNNKEL (reference sequence). V was shortened by 4 bases and J by 5 bases, with 12 bases between the two germline ends. This CDR3 comprises 14 residues. CDR3 residues: CASSPTEGDQPQHF. The CDR3 DNA reads TGTGCCAGCAGCCCCACCGAGGGGGATCAGCCCCAGCATTTT. The full variable domain, rest sourced from reference TRBV3-1 and TRBJ1-5, is DTAVSQTPKYLVTQMGNDKSIKCEQNLGHDTMYWYKQDSKKFLKIMFSYNNKELIINETVPNRFSPKSPDKAHLNLHINSLELGDSAVYFCASSPTEGDQPQHFGDGTRLSIL.

The genes are TRBV12-3 or TRBV12-4 and TRBJ2-3; TRBD2 aligns across 7 bases. The CDR3 totals 15 residues. Trimming took 5 bases from V and 5 from J; bases not matched to a gene: 10. The CDR3 nucleotides read TGTGCCAGCAGTCCCGGGAGCGGGGTTGGAGATACGCAGTATTTT. Its protein product is CASSPGSGVGDTQYF.

This clonotype was picked up a small number of times. V and J are TRBV6-5 and TRBJ2-7, with D tentatively TRBD1 (5 bases). The CDR3 is 14 amino acids. V lost 0 bases and J lost 3, with 9 bases in between. Germline V gene data show CDR1 as MNHEY and CDR2 as SVGAGI. CDR3 in amino acids: CASSYSQGIYEQYF. The CDR3 DNA is TGTGCCAGCAGTTACTCGCAGGGAATCTACGAGCAGTACTTC.

This clonotype was counted many times. This chain joins TRBV12-5 and TRBJ2-3; 15 nucleotides match TRBD2. This CDR3 comprises 21 residues. J lost 0 bases, V lost 5 bases, and 15 bases had no gene match. Germline V lookup: CDR1 LGHNT, CDR2 FRNRAP. The CDR3 is CASGTTSGLAGGPVSTDTQYF. The CDR3 nucleotides read TGTGCTAGTGGTACAACATCCGGACTAGCGGGAGGGCCGGTTAGCACAGATACGCAGTATTTT.

The table lists this clonotype with many counts. This chain links TRBV20-1 with TRBJ2-7; TRBD1 matches 11 bases. V shed 5 bases, J shed 6 bases, and the junction held 9 bases outside the gene matches. This CDR3 is built from 14 residues. The germline CDR1 and CDR2 sequences are DFQATT and SNEGSKA (reference sequence). The CDR3 bases are TGCAGTGCTCCCACCGGGACAGGGGGTGGCGAGCAGTACTTC. As protein: CSAPTGTGGGEQYF.

This clonotype was observed at least ten times. The CDR3 is CASSQVWDLNTGELFF. CDR3 in DNA: TGCGCCAGCAGCCAAGTATGGGATCTAAACACCGGGGAGCTGTTTTTT. This chain connects TRBV4-3 to TRBJ2-2; no clear D gene. The V end lost 1 base, the J end lost 2 bases, and 11 bases lay between the germline ends. Germline V gene sequence: CDR1 LGHNA, CDR2 YSLEER. This CDR3 spans 16 amino acids.

This clonotype came up many times. V and J are TRBV5-1 and TRBJ1-2; D ambiguous. V was clipped by 0 bases and J by 2 bases, with 11 bases between them. The CDR3 has 15 residues. Germline V gene sequence: CDR1 SGHRS, CDR2 YFSETQ. The DNA of the CDR3 is TGCGCCAGCAGCTTGGACCCCAGCCCCAACTATGGCTACACCTTC. Its protein is CASSLDPSPNYGYTF.

This clonotype was seen repeatedly, ten times or more. V gene TRBV7-9 combines with J gene TRBJ2-3; 7 nucleotides match TRBD2. Germline assignment: CDR1 SEHNR and CDR2 FQNEAQ (reference sequence). This CDR3 has 15 residues. The trim removed 4 bases at V and 4 bases at J, leaving 8 bases unmatched. CDR3 loop: CASSSNPLAADTQYF. The CDR3 nucleotides are TGTGCCAGCAGCTCGAATCCTCTAGCGGCAGATACGCAGTATTTT.

Many counts were recorded for this clonotype. The V and J genes are TRBV18 and TRBJ2-1, with TRBD1 identical over 9 bases. This CDR3 comprises 13 residues. The trim removed 6 bases at V and 10 bases at J, leaving 7 bases unmatched. In germline, CDR1 is KGHSH, CDR2 LQKENI. For the CDR3, the DNA is TGTGCCAGCTCTCCGGACAGGGGACGGGAGCAGTTCTTC. This codes for CASSPDRGREQFF. Based on the CDR3 plus reference TRBV18 and TRBJ2-1, the full variable domain is NAGVMQNPRHLVRRRGQEARLRCSPMKGHSHVYWYRQLPEEGLKFMVYLQKENIIDESGMPKERFSAEFPKEGPSILRIQQVVRGDSAAYFCASSPDRGREQFFGPGTRLTVL.

This clonotype was seen more than once but under ten times. The chain is built from TRBV30 and TRBJ1-1; D gene unclear. Germline assignment: CDR1 GTSNPN and CDR2 SVGIG (reference sequence). Trimming pared 4 bases from V and 2 bases from J, leaving 14 bases between. The CDR3 consists of 14 residues. CDR3 coding DNA: TGTGCCTGGACCAGACGAGGTACTAACACTGAAGCTTTCTTT. Its protein product is CAWTRRGTNTEAFF.

This clonotype was observed at least ten times. The chain couples TRBV4-1 to TRBJ2-2, with no clear D. The CDR3 has 15 amino acids. With 0 bases removed from V and 4 bases from J, the gap between germline ends came to 9 bases. The germline V gene has CDR1 MGHRA and CDR2 YSYEKL. CDR3 sequence reads: CASSQDGRPTGELFF. CDR3 sequence (DNA): TGCGCCAGCAGCCAAGATGGCAGGCCCACCGGGGAGCTGTTTTTT.

In its sample, this clonotype was seen many times. This chain connects TRBV18 to TRBJ2-7; D remains ambiguous. Trimming pared 1 base from V and 0 bases from J, leaving 7 bases between. Germline lookup yields CDR1 KGHSH and CDR2 LQKENI. The CDR3 totals 14 residues. Here the CDR3 DNA reads TGTGCCAGCTCACCACGGGGTTCCTCCTACGAGCAGTACTTC. Translated: CASSPRGSSYEQYF.

This clonotype was seen repeatedly, ten times or more. The chain combines TRBV11-2 with TRBJ1-2, with 11 bases aligning to TRBD1. V dropped 1 base and J dropped 7; count of bases not matched to a gene: 5. CDR1 SGHAT and CDR2 FQNNGV come from the germline V gene. The CDR3 is made up of 15 amino acids. The CDR3 protein is CASSLAGQGAVGYTF. The CDR3 nucleotides read TGTGCCAGCAGCTTAGCCGGACAGGGGGCGGTTGGCTACACCTTC.

This clonotype was seen at least ten times. This chain uses TRBV5-6 with TRBJ2-1; D is uncertain. CDR1 is SGHDT and CDR2 is YYEEEE in the germline V gene. This CDR3 region has 12 residues. V gave up 9 bases and J gave up 5 bases, with 12 bases separating them. CDR3 loop: CATSSYDNEQFF. DNA for the CDR3: TGTGCCACCTCCTCATACGACAATGAGCAGTTCTTC. The full variable domain, completed using reference TRBV5-6 and TRBJ2-1, is DAGVTQSPTHLIKTRGQQVTLRCSPKSGHDTVSWYQQALGQGPQFIFQYYEEEERQRGNFPDRFSGHQFPNYSSELNVNALLLGDSALYLCATSSYDNEQFFGPGTRLTVL.

This clonotype occurred a few times. The CDR3 loop is CASSPGGLMGETQYF. The DNA for the CDR3 is TGTGCCAGCAGCCCTGGAGGACTCATGGGAGAGACCCAGTACTTC. The V call is TRBV5-5, the J call TRBJ2-5, with D perhaps TRBD2 (5 bases). V was trimmed by 4 bases and J by 4 bases, leaving 17 bases between them. Germline assignment: CDR1 SGHKS and CDR2 YYEKEE (reference sequence). The CDR3 sequence is 15 residues long.

By sample share, this clonotype is medium-sized (0.01 to 0.1%). This chain connects TRBV2 to TRBJ2-2; D uncertain. Germline V gene data show CDR1 as SNHLY and CDR2 as FYNNEI. This CDR3 has 15 amino acids. V dropped 5 bases and J dropped 3 bases, with 13 bases sitting between them. The CDR3, as DNA: TGTGCCAGCAGTTTCTCTAGTCCCGACACCGGGGAGCTGTTTTTT. Amino acid sequence: CASSFSSPDTGELFF.

This clonotype was seen repeatedly, ten times or more. The chain has TRBV20-1 and TRBJ2-5, with 14 bases that match TRBD2. Germline V gives CDR1 DFQATT, CDR2 SNEGSKA (reference sequence). V gave up 6 bases and J gave up 6 bases; unmatched junction bases: 9. The CDR3 covers 15 residues. DNA of the CDR3: TGCAGTGCCTTGACTAGCGGGGGGGTAGTAAAGACCCAGTACTTC. Translation: CSALTSGGVVKTQYF.

The table lists this clonotype with many counts. The genes are TRBV6-1 and TRBJ2-3, with 7 bases fitting TRBD2. Germline CDR1 and CDR2: MNHNS and SASEGT. The CDR3 runs 16 residues. The ends lost 6 bases at V and 1 base at J; junction bases unmatched: 10. CDR3 in amino acids: CASRSTGTTRTDTQYF. The CDR3 DNA is TGTGCCAGCAGGTCGACCGGGACTACCCGCACAGATACGCAGTATTTT.

The chain couples TRBV30 to TRBJ2-2; 9 bases are a match to TRBD2. V was pared by 3 bases and J by 2 bases, with 7 bases of the junction left unmatched. CDR1 and CDR2 (germline): GTSNPN, SVGIG (reference sequence). CDR3 size: 16 residues. The CDR3 loop is CAWRSGRSSNTGELFF. The CDR3 region has the DNA TGTGCCTGGAGGAGCGGGAGGAGCTCCAACACCGGGGAGCTGTTTTTT.